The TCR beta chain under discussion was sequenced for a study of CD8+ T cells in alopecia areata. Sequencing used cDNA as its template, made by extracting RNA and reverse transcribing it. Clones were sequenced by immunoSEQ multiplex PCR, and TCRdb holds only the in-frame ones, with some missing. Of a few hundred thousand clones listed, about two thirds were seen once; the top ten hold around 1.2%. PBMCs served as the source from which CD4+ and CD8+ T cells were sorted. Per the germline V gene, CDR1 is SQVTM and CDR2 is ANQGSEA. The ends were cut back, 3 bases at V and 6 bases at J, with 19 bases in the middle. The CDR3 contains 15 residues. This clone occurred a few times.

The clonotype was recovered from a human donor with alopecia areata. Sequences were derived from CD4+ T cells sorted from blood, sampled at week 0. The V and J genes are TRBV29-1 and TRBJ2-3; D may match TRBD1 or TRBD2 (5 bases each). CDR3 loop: CSVDAVGVPGDTQYF. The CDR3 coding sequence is TGCAGCGTTGACGCGGTCGGGGTACCAGGGGATACGCAGTATTTT.